Listed below are T cell receptor beta chains from one sample, sequenced in a study of identical twins. TCRdb analysed the 5' RACE reads with MiXCR anew, one entry per CDR3 protein. Of about 530,000 distinct CDR3 sequences in the sample, more than 20% were seen once. The sample was also reused in another study, on yellow fever vaccine responses in identical twins.

The sample was CD4+ T cells sorted from blood. The source is a woman aged 18-35 years in good health. Each CDR3 is given with its conserved first and last residue. A D gene is named only where the DNA matches it firmly. Rows may omit the clone size; those that give it use once, few, many or a size class.

clone_size,v_call,d_call,j_call,cdr3_aa,cdr3_nt
-,TRBV11-3,-,TRBJ1-1,CASSLRGVDTEAFF,TGTGCCAGCAGCTTACGTGGGGTTGACACTGAAGCTTTCTTT
many,TRBV7-2,TRBD2,TRBJ2-7,CASSPRLAGSYEQYF,TGTGCCAGCAGCCCTCGGCTAGCGGGATCCTACGAGCAGTACTTC
few,TRBV20-1,TRBD2,TRBJ2-1,CSAGLAGNNEQFF,TGCAGTGCCGGACTAGCGGGGAACAATGAGCAGTTCTTC
-,TRBV18,TRBD2,TRBJ2-1,CASSLENGLAGSSEQFF,TGTGCCAGCTCACTAGAGAACGGACTAGCGGGTTCAAGTGAGCAGTTCTTC
-,TRBV7-2,-,TRBJ2-6,CASSLGHSGANVLTF,TGTGCCAGCAGCTTAGGGCACTCTGGGGCCAACGTCCTGACTTTC
-,TRBV3-1,-,TRBJ1-2,CASSHTGNGYTF,TGTGCCAGCAGCCACACAGGGAATGGCTACACCTTC
few,TRBV5-1,TRBD2,TRBJ2-1,CASSLWGTMGEQFF,TGCGCCAGCAGCTTGTGGGGGACTATGGGTGAGCAGTTCTTC
few,TRBV2,-,TRBJ2-5,CARGAETQYF,TGTGCCAGGGGGGCGGAGACCCAGTACTTC
few,TRBV7-3,-,TRBJ2-7,CASSLNPGHEQYF,TGTGCCAGCAGCTTAAATCCGGGGCACGAGCAGTACTTC
-,TRBV6-4,TRBD2,TRBJ2-1,CASSDSRTSGKIYNEQFF,TGTGCCAGCAGTGACTCCCGGACTAGCGGGAAGATATACAATGAGCAGTTCTTC
few,TRBV29-1,TRBD2,TRBJ2-2,CSAVEAGLGLTTGELFF,TGCAGCGCCGTTGAAGCGGGACTGGGACTCACCACCGGGGAGCTGTTTTTT
few,TRBV11-1,TRBD2,TRBJ2-5,CASSLARGTSGYQETQYF,TGTGCCAGCAGCTTAGCGCGCGGAACTAGCGGGTACCAAGAGACCCAGTACTTC
-,TRBV20-1,-,TRBJ2-1,CSASKLYNEQFF,TGCAGTGCTAGTAAACTATACAATGAGCAGTTCTTC
many,TRBV4-1,TRBD1,TRBJ2-1,CASSQLTGGNEQFF,TGCGCCAGCAGCCAATTGACAGGGGGCAATGAGCAGTTCTTC
many,TRBV3-1,-,TRBJ1-2,CASSERTYGYTF,TGTGCCAGCAGCGAAAGGACGTATGGCTACACCTTC
few,TRBV10-3,TRBD1,TRBJ2-1,CAISPQGALDEQFF,TGTGCCATCAGTCCACAGGGGGCGCTGGATGAGCAGTTCTTC
few,TRBV11-2,TRBD1,TRBJ1-1,CASSLHRGGEDTEAFF,TGTGCCAGCAGCTTACACAGGGGAGGGGAGGACACTGAAGCTTTCTTT
-,TRBV27,-,TRBJ1-6,CASSLKGMALHF,TGTGCCAGCAGTTTGAAGGGGATGGCCCTCCACTTT
few,TRBV10-3,-,TRBJ1-4,CAISQPGEKLFF,TGTGCCATCAGTCAACCGGGTGAAAAACTGTTTTTT
-,TRBV12-3/TRBV12-4,-,TRBJ1-1,CASSFGHMNTEAFF,TGTGCCAGCAGTTTTGGACACATGAACACTGAAGCTTTCTTT
few,TRBV6-1,TRBD1,TRBJ1-5,CASSESAGGIQPQHF,TGTGCCAGCAGTGAAAGTGCAGGGGGCATCCAGCCCCAGCATTTT
-,TRBV3-1,-,TRBJ1-2,CASSHRDAGHGYGYTF,TGTGCCAGCAGCCACCGGGACGCCGGGCATGGCTATGGCTACACCTTC
few,TRBV27,-,TRBJ1-6,CASSRRGSSYNSPLHF,TGTGCCAGCAGTCGGAGAGGGAGCTCCTATAATTCACCCCTCCACTTT
many,TRBV12-3/TRBV12-4,-,TRBJ1-1,CASSLAQPGEAFF,TGTGCCAGCAGTTTAGCGCAGCCTGGTGAAGCTTTCTTT
few,TRBV6-1,-,TRBJ2-5,CASRIGFDGLPQYF,TGTGCCAGCAGAATTGGATTCGACGGACTCCCCCAGTACTTC
many,TRBV7-2,TRBD1,TRBJ1-2,CASSSARGDRGPYGYTF,TGTGCCAGCAGCTCCGCCCGAGGGGACAGGGGACCCTATGGCTACACCTTC
-,TRBV6-1,-,TRBJ1-5,CASREGFEPQHF,TGTGCCAGCAGGGAAGGGTTTGAGCCCCAGCATTTT
few,TRBV27,TRBD1,TRBJ2-2,CASSRDRPTNTGELFF,TGTGCCAGCAGTAGGGACAGGCCTACGAACACCGGGGAGCTGTTTTTT
-,TRBV6-4,TRBD1,TRBJ2-2,CASSPRGTGDTGELFF,TGTGCCAGCAGTCCCCGGGGGACAGGGGACACCGGGGAGCTGTTTTTT
-,TRBV2,-,TRBJ2-5,CASMHRKQETQYF,TGTGCCAGCATGCACAGGAAACAAGAGACCCAGTACTTC
few,TRBV20-1,-,TRBJ2-5,CSSRRGETQYF,TGCAGCTCCCGGAGAGGGGAGACCCAGTACTTC
few,TRBV12-3/TRBV12-4,TRBD2,TRBJ2-7,CASGLAGGTYEQYF,TGTGCCAGCGGACTAGCGGGAGGGACCTACGAGCAGTACTTC
-,TRBV29-1,TRBD2,TRBJ2-7,CSVVRDYPYEQYF,TGCAGCGTGGTCCGGGACTACCCCTACGAGCAGTACTTC
few,TRBV5-6,-,TRBJ1-2,CASSLETAYGYTF,TGTGCCAGCAGCTTGGAGACAGCTTATGGCTACACCTTC
-,TRBV6-5,-,TRBJ2-5,CASSSPHSPGQETQYF,TGTGCCAGCAGTTCCCCACACTCCCCGGGGCAAGAGACCCAGTACTTC
few,TRBV20-1,-,TRBJ1-1,CSARSAEAFF,TGCAGTGCTAGGTCCGCTGAAGCTTTCTTT
-,TRBV12-3/TRBV12-4,-,TRBJ2-1,CASSLRQDNEQFF,TGTGCCAGCAGTTTACGACAGGACAATGAGCAGTTCTTC
few,TRBV20-1,-,TRBJ2-1,CSASKEREQFF,TGCAGTGCTAGTAAGGAACGGGAGCAGTTCTTC
-,TRBV14,-,TRBJ2-2,CASSSHRVTTGELFF,TGTGCCAGCAGTTCTCACAGGGTTACCACCGGGGAGCTGTTTTTT
few,TRBV10-3,TRBD1,TRBJ2-5,CAISGQGQETQYF,TGTGCCATCAGTGGACAGGGACAAGAGACCCAGTACTTC
few,TRBV5-1,-,TRBJ2-5,CASTGGTLQETQYF,TGCGCCAGCACCGGCGGGACTCTTCAAGAGACCCAGTACTTC
-,TRBV6-1,TRBD2,TRBJ2-2,CASSVLSGGLTGELFF,TGTGCCAGCAGTGTCCTTAGCGGGGGGCTCACCGGGGAGCTGTTTTTT
few,TRBV28,-,TRBJ2-1,CASSLIRQYNEQFF,TGTGCCAGCAGTTTGATTCGACAGTACAATGAGCAGTTCTTC
few,TRBV5-1,TRBD2,TRBJ2-3,CASSDFSGSGTDTQYF,TGCGCCAGCAGCGACTTCAGCGGGAGCGGTACAGATACGCAGTATTTT
few,TRBV3-1,TRBD1,TRBJ1-5,CASSRGTGGSNQPQHF,TGTGCCAGCAGCCGCGGGACAGGGGGAAGCAATCAGCCCCAGCATTTT
-,TRBV4-1,-,TRBJ1-4,CASSRLSGEKLFF,TGCGCCAGCAGCCGACTATCAGGGGAAAAACTGTTTTTT
-,TRBV5-1,-,TRBJ1-4,CASSLGGSSTNEKLFF,TGCGCCAGCAGCTTGGGTGGCTCCTCAACTAATGAAAAACTGTTTTTT
few,TRBV5-1,-,TRBJ2-4,CASSLGVVGKNIQYF,TGCGCCAGCAGCCTGGGGGTAGTCGGCAAAAACATTCAGTACTTC